Listed below are T cell receptor beta chains from one sample, sequenced in a study of shared clonotypes between healthy human individuals. The method was immunoSEQ multiplex PCR; TCRdb's version includes in-frame clones alone and lacks a portion of them. The table records about 1.4 million clones, 95% to 97% of them present only once. Sequences were obtained from naive CD4+ T cells sorted from blood. These receptors were taken from a man aged 25-45 years in good health. CDR3s leave out the opening cysteine and the closing phenylalanine or tryptophan. The D gene is left open where the match is weak.

v_gene	j_gene	d_gene	CDR3aa
TRBV27	TRBJ2-5	TRBD1	ASRTLRQGLETQY
TRBV7-7	TRBJ2-5	-	ASSDTGLWETQY
TRBV10-1	TRBJ2-3	-	ASSESPEAQADTQY
TRBV4-1	TRBJ2-1	-	ASSLDDLGLGEQF
TRBV2	TRBJ2-2	TRBD1	ASSTGTATNTGELF
TRBV5-1	TRBJ2-3	TRBD1	ASSLTGDRTDTQY
TRBV29-1	TRBJ1-2	-	IVQGPYGYT
TRBV5-1	TRBJ2-7	-	ASSVGGAESYEQY
TRBV5-1	TRBJ2-2	TRBD2	ASSFPKRGANTGELF
TRBV19	TRBJ1-5	-	ATDGGLLQPQH
TRBV28	TRBJ2-5	TRBD2	ASSLSPGLAGAQETQY
TRBV5-4	TRBJ2-3	-	ASSSGSTRTDTQY
TRBV5-1	TRBJ2-6	-	ASSQVTSGANVLT
TRBV28	TRBJ2-7	TRBD2	ASSFPSGRYEQY
TRBV28	TRBJ2-1	-	ASNQQSSYNEQF
TRBV10-1	TRBJ2-3	-	ASSEWWEDGQNYTDTQY
TRBV20-1	TRBJ2-1	-	STASYNEQF
TRBV28	TRBJ2-2	TRBD1	ATGPGTGATGELF
TRBV5-1	TRBJ2-7	-	ASSLNPGGYEQY
TRBV27	TRBJ2-5	-	ASSRLTVYQETQY
TRBV5-1	TRBJ2-1	TRBD1	ASSRPGQGYDEQF
TRBV5-8	TRBJ1-5	-	ASSLADSWVGQPQH